These 27 T cell receptor beta chains were sequenced from one sample in a study of T cells in women clearing cervical HPV infection. The assay was immunoSEQ multiplex PCR, and TCRdb's table has in-frame clones only and misses some. This repertoire includes about 20,000 clones. Sequenced sample: blood buffy coat. The source is a woman between 18 and 70 years old with a cervical HPV16 infection that either progressed to CIN3+ or cleared (not recorded which).

About this clone itself: The read finishes 3 residues shy of the CDR3 end, and the germline J gene is used to complete it. The chain carries TRBV20-1 and TRBJ2-7; TRBD2 matches 13 bases. Germline-derived CDR1 and CDR2 are DFQATT and SNEGSKA (reference sequence). V trimming: 2 bases; J trimming: 0 bases; junction bases outside the gene matches: 4. The CDR3 has 16 residues. The CDR3 bases that were read are TGCAGTGCTAGAAGCGGGACTAGCGGGGTCTCCTACGAG. Its protein is CSARSGTSGVSYE. Given in full, the CDR3 is CSARSGTSGVSYEQYF.

Remarks on this clone: The missing CDR3 end, 3 residues past where the read stops, is filled in from the germline J gene. This chain links TRBV27 with TRBJ2-7, with 7 nucleotides matching TRBD1. Losses at the gene ends were 6 bases for V and 6 bases for J; bases not matched to a gene: 8. This CDR3 is 13 amino acids long. CDR1 and CDR2 (germline): MNHEY, SMNVEV (reference sequence). Partial CDR3 DNA: TGTGCCAGCAGAGGGACAGCCCCCTTCGAG. Protein product: CASRGTAPFE. The complete CDR3 sequence is CASRGTAPFEQYF.

To note about this clone: The read stops 3 residues short of the end of the CDR3; the missing end is completed from the germline J gene. The V gene is TRBV12-3 or TRBV12-4, the J gene TRBJ2-1, with TRBD2 matching over 12 bases. V dropped 6 bases and J dropped 8; count of bases not matched to a gene: 11. CDR3 length: 16 residues. The sequenced part of the CDR3 DNA is TGTGCCAGCAGACTCGGACTAGCGGGGCCCATCGATGAG. This codes for CASRLGLAGPIDE. The CDR3 in its entirety is CASRLGLAGPIDEQFF.

With respect to this clone: The read ends 3 residues before the CDR3 terminus; that terminus is restored from the germline J gene. The chain has TRBV4-1 and TRBJ1-5, with D maybe TRBD1 (5 bases). Trimming took off 1 base at V and 4 bases at J, with 20 bases between the two ends. This CDR3 region has 18 residues. Germline values: CDR1 MGHRA, CDR2 YSYEKL. This CDR3 reads CASSQAKWTRGRNQPQHF. The sequenced part of the CDR3 DNA is TGCGCCAGCAGCCAAGCTAAGTGGACGCGGGGGAGGAATCAGCCC.

For this clone: The CDR3 end falls 3 residues outside the read, so it is completed with the germline J gene. This sequence joins TRBV27 and TRBJ2-1, with 7 bases fitting TRBD1. Germline CDR1 and CDR2: MNHEY and SMNVEV (reference sequence). The CDR3 contains 15 residues. V lost 2 bases and J lost 4; bases outside the gene matches: 5. CDR3 DNA (partial): TGTGCCAGCAGTTTAAGGGCAGGGGGATACAATGAG. Its protein is CASSLRAGGYNE. The whole CDR3 sequence reads CASSLRAGGYNEQFF.

This clone registers medium-sized (0.01 to 0.1%) by frequency. The read terminates 3 residues ahead of where the CDR3 ends, so the germline J gene completes it. The J gene is TRBJ2-2, the V gene TRBV2; D is perhaps TRBD2 (5 bases). CDR1 SNHLY and CDR2 FYNNEI come from the germline V gene. V was trimmed by 4 bases and J by 4 bases, leaving 10 bases between them. The CDR3 runs to 14 residues. Incomplete CDR3 DNA: TGTGCCAGCAGTGTCGGGGAGATCACCGGGGAG. Translated: CASSVGEITGE. The complete CDR3 reads CASSVGEITGELFF.

In regard to this clone: Read data end 3 residues before the CDR3 end; the end is taken from the germline J gene. This sequence joins TRBV20-1 and TRBJ2-1, with a tentative D call TRBD2 (6 bases). The CDR3 has 15 residues. V gave up 6 bases and J gave up 3 bases, with 18 bases separating them. Germline CDR1 is DFQATT and CDR2 is SNEGSKA (reference sequence). CDR3: CSAIPLAKGYNEQFF. Partial CDR3 DNA: TGCAGTGCAATCCCCCTAGCGAAAGGCTACAATGAG.

As concerns this clone: The read terminates 3 residues before the CDR3 end, so the remaining end is supplied by the germline J gene. The gene calls are TRBV5-3 and TRBJ2-7, with 8 nucleotides matching TRBD1. TRBV5-3 is recorded as an ORF, its role being uncertain. The CDR3 spans 16 residues. The ends lost 5 bases at V and 5 bases at J; junction bases unmatched: 15. CDR3 bases read: TGTGCCAGAAGGGGGCTAGACAGGGGTCCACGCCACGAG. Translated: CARRGLDRGPRHE. The full CDR3 protein is CARRGLDRGPRHEQYF.

In the case of this clone: Read data end 3 residues before the CDR3 end; the end is taken from the germline J gene. The chain joins TRBV19 to TRBJ1-4; tentatively, D is TRBD1 (6 bases). The CDR3 extends over 13 amino acids. Trimming stripped 7 bases from V and 3 bases from J, with 9 bases between. Germline CDR1 is LNHDA and CDR2 is SQIVND (reference sequence). Here the CDR3 reads CASIGTSNEKLFF. The sequenced part of the CDR3 DNA is TGTGCCAGTATCGGGACATCTAATGAAAAA.

Remarks on this clone: The CDR3 end lies 3 residues beyond the end of the read and is filled in from the germline J gene. The rearrangement links TRBV7-9 to TRBJ1-6; 10 bases are a match to TRBD1. Germline CDR1 and CDR2: SEHNR and FQNEAQ (reference sequence). With 8 bases clipped from V and 3 bases from J, the junction kept 4 bases outside the gene matches. CDR3 length equals 15 residues. CDR3 protein: CASSGQGNYNSPLHF. The sequenced CDR3 bases are TGTGCCAGCTCGGGACAGGGGAACTATAATTCACCC. Variable domain in full (rest from reference TRBV7-9 and TRBJ1-6): DTGVSQNPRHKITKRGQNVTFRCDPISEHNRLYWYRQTLGQGPEFLTYFQNEAQLEKSRLLSDRFSAERPKGSFSTLEIQRTEQGDSAMYLCASSGQGNYNSPLHFGNGTRLTVT.

As for this clone: The read falls 3 residues short of the CDR3 end, and the missing part is taken from the germline J gene. V is TRBV2 and J is TRBJ2-3; D possibly corresponds to TRBD1 (5 bases). CDR1 and CDR2 from the germline V gene are SNHLY and FYNNEI. This CDR3 contains 12 residues. The CDR3: CASSIGRQTQYF. Partial CDR3 DNA: TGTGCCAGCAGTATCGGCCGACAGACG.

In regard to this clone: An end of the junction differs from the germline gene, which may be a read error. Sequencing ends 3 residues short of the CDR3 end; the germline J gene provides the rest. The V gene is TRBV16, the J gene TRBJ1-4; D call uncertain. Germline V gives CDR1 KGHSY, CDR2 FQNENV. This CDR3 has 15 residues. This CDR3 reads CASSQGVATNKKLFF. The sequenced CDR3 bases are TGTGCCAGCAGCCAGGGTGTTGCAACTAATAAAAAA.

On this clone itself: The DNA ends 3 residues before the CDR3 does, and the rest of the CDR3 is filled in from the germline J gene. This rearrangement joins TRBV5-1 to TRBJ2-3, with D tentatively TRBD2 (6 bases). V dropped 3 bases and J dropped 1 base, with 12 bases sitting between them. Germline V gene sequence: CDR1 SGHRS, CDR2 YFSETQ. The CDR3 covers 15 residues. The CDR3 loop is CASSSPGLGTDTQYF. The DNA read from the CDR3 is TGCGCCAGCAGCTCGCCGGGACTGGGCACAGATACG.

Turning to this clone: Read sequence stops 3 residues before the CDR3 end, and the germline J gene provides the missing end. The genes are TRBV19 and TRBJ1-2, with D tentatively TRBD1 (5 bases). This CDR3 has 15 residues. CDR1 is LNHDA and CDR2 is SQIVND in the germline V gene (reference sequence). The sequenced part of the CDR3 DNA is TGTGCCAGTAGTGGATCGGCTAGCGGGGGGGGTGAC. Translating it yields CASSGSASGGGD. The CDR3 in full is CASSGSASGGGDYTF.

About this clone: The read ends 3 residues before the CDR3 terminus; that terminus is restored from the germline J gene. The chain recombines TRBV29-1 with TRBJ2-3; D is possibly TRBD1 (6 bases). CDR1 SQVTM and CDR2 ANQGSEA come from the germline V gene. This CDR3 is 12 amino acids long. The sequenced part of the CDR3 DNA is TGCAGCGTGGACGGGACACAGGAGACG. Translated, it gives CSVDGTQET. The entire CDR3 protein reads CSVDGTQETQYF.

Turning to this clone: The junction and the germline gene differ at one end; a read error may be behind it. The read terminates 3 residues before the CDR3 end, so the remaining end is supplied by the germline J gene. This same CDR3 is encoded by further DNA sequences in the sample. This sequence joins TRBV10-3 and TRBJ1-3; possibly TRBD1 for D (5 bases). This CDR3 is 14 amino acids long. Germline V CDR1 and CDR2: ENHRY, SYGVKD. The part of the CDR3 DNA that was read is TGTGCCATCGGCGTTGAGGGGTCCGGAAACACG. Translated, it gives CAIGVEGSGNT. The whole CDR3 reads CAIGVEGSGNTIYF.

CDR3 sequence reads: CASMGTSGGPEQFF. CDR3 DNA, as far as it was read: TGTGCCAGCATGGGGACTAGCGGGGGACCTGAG. The V and J genes are TRBV28 and TRBJ2-1, with TRBD2 identical over 14 bases. The sequenced fragment ends 3 residues before the CDR3 boundary, so the rest is inferred from the germline J gene. This CDR3 spans 14 amino acids. Germline trimming cut 7 bases from V and 9 bases from J; bases unmatched to any gene: 5. Germline assignment: CDR1 MDHEN and CDR2 SYDVKM.

Concerning this clone itself: The sequence runs out 3 residues before the end of the CDR3; the remainder is reconstructed from the germline J gene. This rearrangement joins TRBV7-2 to TRBJ2-2, with 7 bases that match TRBD1. The CDR3 has 15 residues. Germline V gene lookup returns CDR1 SGHTA and CDR2 FQGNSA. V lost 2 bases and J lost 5; bases outside the gene matches: 5. The CDR3 here is CASSLQDRFTGELFF. The CDR3 bases that were read are TGTGCCAGCAGCTTACAGGACAGGTTTACCGGGGAG.

Comment on this clone: The read gets to within 3 residues of the CDR3 end, and the germline J gene fills in the rest. This chain uses TRBV7-2 with TRBJ1-5; D remains ambiguous. With 3 bases removed from V and 0 bases from J, the gap between germline ends came to 9 bases. The CDR3 is 15 amino acids. CDR1 is SGHTA, CDR2 FQGNSA, per germline. CDR3: CASSFDTYSNQPQHF. CDR3 bases read: TGTGCCAGCAGCTTCGACACATATAGCAATCAGCCC.

To note about this clone: The sequence runs out 3 residues before the end of the CDR3; the remainder is reconstructed from the germline J gene. The chain employs TRBV18 and TRBJ2-4; perhaps TRBD1 as D (6 bases). Germline loops: CDR1 KGHSH, CDR2 LQKENI. This CDR3 is built from 15 residues. The CDR3 sequence is CASSLDQGQGQPQYF. Incomplete CDR3 DNA: TGTGCCAGCTCGCTAGACCAGGGGCAAGGGCAGCCT.

For this clone: A junction boundary mismatches the germline segment, possibly from a read error. The read ends 3 residues shy of where the CDR3 ends; the end is completed using the germline J gene. This chain joins TRBV4-2 and TRBJ2-1; TRBD1 matches 8 bases. Germline-derived CDR1 and CDR2 are LGHNA and YNFKEQ. This CDR3 contains 15 residues. CDR3 DNA, as far as it was read: TGCGCCAGCAGCCACCAGGGGGCGCGACTTGATGAG. Protein sequence: CASSHQGARLDE. The entire CDR3 protein reads CASSHQGARLDEQFF.

Worth noting for this clone: The read terminates 3 residues ahead of where the CDR3 ends, so the germline J gene completes it. This chain joins TRBV6-2 or TRBV6-3 and TRBJ1-4; TRBD1 agrees at 10 bases. This CDR3 has 16 residues. Germline CDR1 and CDR2: MNHEY and SVGEGT. The sequenced CDR3 bases are TGTGCCAGCAGTTATGGCTCGGGACAGGGGCCTTCACCA. The encoded protein is CASSYGSGQGPSP. The entire CDR3 protein is CASSYGSGQGPSPLFF.

Concerning this clone itself: The missing CDR3 end, 3 residues past where the read stops, is filled in from the germline J gene. The V and J genes are TRBV20-1 and TRBJ1-4; D call uncertain. The CDR3 contains 12 residues. Trimming cost V 4 bases and J 5 bases, with 8 bases left between them. Germline assignment: CDR1 DFQATT and CDR2 SNEGSKA (reference sequence). CDR3 sequence: CSAKSGNEKLFF. CDR3 DNA (partial): TGCAGTGCTAAATCCGGGAATGAAAAA.

With regard to this clone: Read coverage stops 3 residues before the CDR3 terminus; the germline J gene supplies the remainder. This chain links TRBV7-3 with TRBJ2-2, with 10 bases aligning to TRBD2. Looked up from germline, CDR1 is SGHTA and CDR2 is FQGTGA. V gave up 5 bases and J gave up 5 bases; unmatched junction bases: 5. This CDR3 is built from 15 residues. CDR3 residues: CASSESGGATGELFF. The sequenced CDR3 bases are TGTGCCAGCAGCGAAAGCGGGGGGGCAACCGGGGAG.

This clone is identified as medium-sized from frequency. The CDR3 end falls 3 residues outside the read, so it is completed with the germline J gene. V usage is TRBV18 and J usage is TRBJ2-5; D gene ambiguous. Deletions cut 2 bases from V and 5 bases from J, with 9 bases between. The length of the CDR3 is 13 residues. Looked up from germline, CDR1 is KGHSH and CDR2 is LQKENI. Partial CDR3 DNA: TGTGCCAGCTCACCAGGCATATCGGAGACC. This codes for CASSPGISET. The complete CDR3 sequence is CASSPGISETQYF. The full variable domain, in which reference TRBV18 and TRBJ2-5 provide the parts outside the CDR3, is NAGVMQNPRHLVRRRGQEARLRCSPMKGHSHVYWYRQLPEEGLKFMVYLQKENIIDESGMPKERFSAEFPKEGPSILRIQQVVRGDSAAYFCASSPGISETQYFGPGTRLLVL.

On this clone: The read is 3 residues too short to cover the CDR3 end, so that end is filled in from the germline J gene. J is TRBJ1-6 and V is TRBV19; perhaps TRBD1 as D (6 bases). Germline-derived CDR1 and CDR2 are LNHDA and SQIVND (reference sequence). The germline V and J ends were trimmed by 6 bases and 7 bases, with 13 bases remaining between them. This CDR3 is built from 14 residues. Here the CDR3 reads CASSPTGQNSPLHF. The CDR3 DNA, read in part, is TGTGCCAGTAGCCCAACGGGACAAAATTCACCC.

Turning to this clone: From the germline J gene comes the end of the CDR3, since the read stops 3 residues before it. This chain links TRBV18 with TRBJ1-2; TRBD1 matches at 7 bases. Germline values: CDR1 KGHSH, CDR2 LQKENI. The CDR3 runs to 13 residues. CDR3 loop: CASSPPAGGNYTF. The CDR3 DNA, read in part, is TGTGCCAGCTCACCACCGGCAGGGGGGAAC.